These 5 T cell receptor beta chains share one sample of origin, sequenced in a study of control samples from healthy donors and cancer patients. The method was immunoSEQ multiplex PCR; TCRdb's version includes in-frame clones alone and lacks a portion of them. Counted here are around 250,000 clones, about four fifths occurring once; the ten biggest clones make up 13%. Specimen: PBMCs. The source is a woman aged 55-75 years with lung cancer.

V usage is TRBV20-1 and J usage is TRBJ2-3; no reliable D call. CDR3 size: 11 residues. V was shortened by 5 bases and J by 4 bases, with 7 bases between the two germline ends. Germline CDR1 and CDR2: DFQATT and SNEGSKA (reference sequence). CDR3 in DNA: TGCAGTGCTGGGCTACCAGATACGCAGTATTTT. It is translated as CSAGLPDTQYF.

The V call is TRBV5-1, the J call TRBJ2-7; 14 bases match TRBD2. CDR1 is SGHRS and CDR2 is YFSETQ in the germline V gene. V gave up 7 bases and J gave up 3 bases; unmatched junction bases: 3. The CDR3 is made up of 14 amino acids. The CDR3 DNA is TGCGCCAGCGCGGGACTAGCGGGGGTCTACGAGCAGTACTTC. The encoded protein is CASAGLAGVYEQYF.

The genes are TRBV15 and TRBJ2-6; possibly TRBD1 for D (5 bases). V lost 4 bases and J lost 0, with 10 bases in between. The CDR3 has 16 residues. From germline, CDR1 is LNHNV and CDR2 YYDKDF (reference sequence). The CDR3 nucleotides are TGTGCCACCAGCAAAGACAGCTACTCTGGGGCCAACGTCCTGACTTTC. Amino acids: CATSKDSYSGANVLTF.

This clone appeared a single time. V usage is TRBV7-8 and J usage is TRBJ1-6; tentatively, D is TRBD1 (5 bases). V was pared by 1 base and J by 7 bases, with 11 bases between. CDR1 is SGHVS, CDR2 FQNEAQ, per germline. This CDR3 comprises 15 residues. This CDR3 is CASSLEGAVNSPLHF. The CDR3 bases are TGTGCCAGCAGCTTAGAAGGGGCGGTAAATTCACCCCTCCACTTT.

The chain uses TRBV7-2 and TRBJ1-2; D is undetermined. Germline CDR1 SGHTA, CDR2 FQGNSA. The V and J ends lost 1 base and 7 bases respectively, with 13 bases between them. This CDR3 comprises 14 residues. The CDR3 nucleotides are TGTGCCAGCAGCTTAGATGCCCCCACAAGTGGCTACACCTTC. It translates to CASSLDAPTSGYTF.